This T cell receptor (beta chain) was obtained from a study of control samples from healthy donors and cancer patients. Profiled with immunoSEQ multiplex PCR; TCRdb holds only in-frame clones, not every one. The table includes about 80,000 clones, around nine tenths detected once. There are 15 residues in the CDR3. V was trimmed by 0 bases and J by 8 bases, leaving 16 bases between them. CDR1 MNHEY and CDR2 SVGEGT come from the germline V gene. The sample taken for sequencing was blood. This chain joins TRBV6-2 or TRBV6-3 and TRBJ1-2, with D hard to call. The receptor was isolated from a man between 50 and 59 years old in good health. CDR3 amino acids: CASSYSSGRAGGYTF. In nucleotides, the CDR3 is TGTGCCAGCAGTTACTCGAGTGGAAGGGCGGGCGGCTACACCTTC.